This passage covers 28 T cell receptor beta chains from one sample sequenced in a study of early T cells in non-severe SARS-CoV-2 infection. Using its own MiXCR run on the 5' RACE reads, TCRdb lists one record per CDR3 protein. The table includes 27,000 or so distinct CDR3 sequences, roughly 4.4% detected once. The sample consisted of whole blood. The receptors were gathered from an adult who was a healthcare worker with PCR-confirmed SARS-CoV-2 infection or an uninfected control (not recorded which).

In its sample, this clonotype was seen a few times. The V call is TRBV20-1, the J call TRBJ2-2; D may be TRBD1 (5 bases). The CDR3 has 12 amino acids. CDR1 is DFQATT, CDR2 SNEGSKA, per germline (reference sequence). The V end lost 6 bases, the J end lost 8 bases, and 13 bases lay between the germline ends. CDR3 in amino acids: CSAQTVLGELFF. In DNA, the CDR3 is TGCAGTGCCCAGACAGTTTTGGGGGAGCTGTTTTTT.

Regarding this clonotype: The junction differs from germline at one of its ends, possibly a read error. J is TRBJ2-2 and V is TRBV7-7; 9 positions agree with TRBD2. The CDR3 runs to 15 residues. Germline V lookup: CDR1 SSHAT, CDR2 FNYEAQ (reference sequence). Written as DNA, the CDR3 is TGTGCTAGCAGCCTTAGCGGGAGCAACACCGGGGAGCTGTTTTTT. This encodes CASSLSGSNTGELFF.

J is TRBJ2-3 and V is TRBV4-1; 9 bases align to TRBD1. V shed 4 bases and J 2 bases; nucleotides not matched to a gene: 7. The CDR3 contains 16 residues. The germline V gene has CDR1 MGHRA and CDR2 YSYEKL. CDR3 DNA: TGCGCCAGCAGCCTCTCGACAGGGGGAGTCACAGATACGCAGTATTTT. Translation: CASSLSTGGVTDTQYF.

In its sample, this clonotype is medium-sized (0.01 to 0.1%). The CDR3 loop is CASSDGGARDNEQFF. DNA for the CDR3: TGCGCCAGCAGTGACGGGGGGGCGCGGGACAATGAGCAGTTCTTC. This rearrangement joins TRBV10-2 to TRBJ2-1; 8 bases map to TRBD2. Germline V gene sequence: CDR1 WSHSY, CDR2 SAAADI. The CDR3 loop spans 15 amino acids. V gave up 3 bases and J gave up 5 bases; unmatched junction bases: 6.

This clonotype has a count of ten or more. This sequence joins TRBV7-6 and TRBJ1-4; D is unresolved. Trimming took off 0 bases at V and 8 bases at J, with 19 bases between the two ends. The CDR3 consists of 17 residues. Per the germline V gene, CDR1 is SGHVS and CDR2 is FNYEAQ. The CDR3 spells CASSLAGVGRTNEKLFF. The CDR3 DNA is TGTGCCAGCAGCTTAGCAGGTGTCGGGCGGACCAACGAAAAACTGTTTTTT. The full variable domain, rest sourced from reference TRBV7-6 and TRBJ1-4, is GAGVSQSPRYKVTKRGQDVALRCDPISGHVSLYWYRQALGQGPEFLTYFNYEAQQDKSGLPNDRFSAERPEGSISTLTIQRTEQRDSAMYRCASSLAGVGRTNEKLFFGSGTQLSVL.

Concerning this clonotype: A single base separates this from a much larger clone, so it may be a read error. This chain uses TRBV5-5 with TRBJ1-2; D gene ambiguous. Germline V gene data show CDR1 as SGHKS and CDR2 as YYEKEE (reference sequence). The CDR3 is 16 amino acids. Deletions cut 0 bases from V and 9 bases from J, with 21 bases between. The CDR3 DNA sequence: TGTGCCAGCAGCTTGGTACCGCAGGCTACTCCATTCAGCTACACCTTC. This translates into CASSLVPQATPFSYTF.

This clonotype has a count of ten or more. This chain uses TRBV11-3 with TRBJ2-3, with 8 bases matching TRBD1. Germline V lookup: CDR1 SGHNT, CDR2 YENEEA. The CDR3 is 13 residues long. J gave up 12 bases and V 0 bases, and 5 bases lay outside the gene matches. Written as DNA, the CDR3 is TGTGCCAGCAGCTTAGAGCAGGGGGCTAACCAGTATTTT. It yields the protein CASSLEQGANQYF.

This clonotype was counted ten times or more. This sequence joins TRBV2 and TRBJ2-7; 7 bases align to TRBD2. After removal of 7 bases from V and 7 bases from J, the junction contained 7 bases not matched to a gene. Germline V gives CDR1 SNHLY, CDR2 FYNNEI. This CDR3 is built from 12 residues. The CDR3 coding sequence is TGTGCCAGCATGGGGGACTACGGGGAGCAGTACTTC. It yields the protein CASMGDYGEQYF.

This clonotype was detected ten times or more. The chain couples TRBV9 to TRBJ2-7; 7 positions match TRBD2. The germline V gene encodes CDR1 SGDLS and CDR2 YYNGEE. J gave up 4 bases and V 0 bases, and 4 bases lay outside the gene matches. The CDR3 loop spans 14 amino acids. The CDR3 is CASSVAGGPYEQYF. The DNA for the CDR3 is TGTGCCAGCAGCGTAGCGGGAGGCCCTTACGAGCAGTACTTC.

This clonotype was seen many times. This chain connects TRBV4-1 to TRBJ2-5; 13 bases match TRBD2. Looked up from germline, CDR1 is MGHRA and CDR2 is YSYEKL. This CDR3 spans 18 amino acids. V dropped 3 bases and J dropped 5; count of bases not matched to a gene: 12. The CDR3 protein is CASSQPGLAGVDAETQYF. In DNA form, the CDR3 reads TGCGCCAGCAGCCAGCCCGGACTAGCGGGAGTAGACGCGGAGACCCAGTACTTC.

The chain employs TRBV7-8 and TRBJ2-3; no clear D gene. This CDR3 has 14 residues. V lost 2 bases, J lost 1 base, and 7 bases lay in between. Germline assignment: CDR1 SGHVS and CDR2 FQNEAQ. The CDR3 region has the DNA TGTGCCAGCAGCTTAACGTTGGGCACAGATACGCAGTATTTT. Translation gives CASSLTLGTDTQYF.

This clonotype was observed many times. The genes are TRBV7-2 and TRBJ1-3; the D gene is possibly TRBD1 (6 bases). V dropped 2 bases and J dropped 0 bases, with 23 bases sitting between them. Germline assignment: CDR1 SGHTA and CDR2 FQGNSA. This CDR3 comprises 20 residues. CDR3 residues: CASSLRARFSDSSSGNTIYF. The CDR3 nucleotides read TGTGCCAGCAGCTTAAGGGCTAGGTTTTCGGACAGCAGCTCTGGAAACACCATATATTTT.

This clonotype was recorded many times. The V gene is TRBV2, the J gene TRBJ2-3, with 8 positions matching TRBD2. CDR3 size: 15 residues. Germline V lookup: CDR1 SNHLY, CDR2 FYNNEI. Trimming at V came to 3 bases and at J to 6 bases, leaving 8 bases not matched to a gene. CDR3 region: CASSERAGVFDTQYF. Here the CDR3 DNA reads TGTGCCAGCAGTGAGCGAGCGGGAGTATTTGATACGCAGTATTTT.

This clonotype has more than one count but fewer than ten. The chain uses TRBV20-1 and TRBJ1-1, with D hard to call. Germline lookup yields CDR1 DFQATT and CDR2 SNEGSKA (reference sequence). Trimming removed 3 bases at V and 3 bases at J, with 11 bases between. This CDR3 contains 13 residues. The CDR3 DNA follows: TGCAGTGCTAGCGCTACTTACTACACTGAAGCTTTCTTT. This sequence encodes CSASATYYTEAFF.

This chain joins TRBV4-1 and TRBJ2-3; 8 nucleotides agree with TRBD2. The CDR3 totals 16 residues. After removal of 1 base from V and 4 bases from J, the junction contained 7 bases not matched to a gene. Germline-derived CDR1 and CDR2 are MGHRA and YSYEKL. CDR3 amino acids: CASSQGLLAGPDTQYF. The CDR3 coding sequence is TGCGCCAGCAGCCAAGGGTTGCTAGCGGGTCCAGATACGCAGTATTTT.

This clonotype has a count of ten or more. The gene calls are TRBV7-6 and TRBJ2-1; no clear D gene. Germline V gene sequence: CDR1 SGHVS, CDR2 FNYEAQ. The CDR3 covers 13 residues. V shed 5 bases and J shed 6 bases, with 11 bases lying between them. CDR3 amino acids: CASSLGRANEQFF. DNA of the CDR3: TGTGCCAGCAGCCTTGGAAGGGCCAATGAGCAGTTCTTC.

In its sample, this clonotype was seen many times. The rearrangement joins TRBV6-1 to TRBJ2-1, with D tentatively TRBD2 (6 bases). The CDR3 spans 12 residues. Germline assignment: CDR1 MNHNS and CDR2 SASEGT. V lost 7 bases, J lost 7 bases, and 11 bases lay in between. CDR3 sequence reads: CASTRERNEQFF. DNA for the CDR3: TGTGCCAGCACCCGGGAGAGGAATGAGCAGTTCTTC.

This clonotype was observed a handful of times. The rearrangement uses TRBV4-1 and TRBJ2-1; D not certain. CDR1 MGHRA and CDR2 YSYEKL come from the germline V gene. With 0 bases removed from V and 7 bases from J, the gap between germline ends came to 10 bases. The CDR3 is 14 residues long. CDR3 loop: CASSQDPSWNEQFF. CDR3 nucleotides: TGCGCCAGCAGCCAAGACCCCAGTTGGAATGAGCAGTTCTTC.

This clonotype was recorded at least ten times. This chain joins TRBV30 and TRBJ1-4; no definite D call. The CDR3 is made up of 13 amino acids. The germline V and J ends were trimmed by 0 bases and 7 bases, with 9 bases remaining between them. Per germline, CDR1 GTSNPN and CDR2 SVGIG (reference sequence). For the CDR3, the DNA is TGTGCCTGGAGTGTCACGGAGGGTGAAAAACTGTTTTTT. Amino acids: CAWSVTEGEKLFF.

In this sample, this clonotype turned up many times. The chain carries TRBV7-8 and TRBJ2-6, with no clear D. Trimming left V 10 bases short and J 3 bases short, with 10 bases between. Germline CDR1 is SGHVS and CDR2 is FQNEAQ. CDR3 length: 13 amino acids. The CDR3 sequence: CATRFGGANVLTF. As DNA, the CDR3 is TGTGCCACCAGGTTTGGTGGGGCCAACGTCCTGACTTTC.

This clonotype was observed many times. V usage is TRBV20-1 and J usage is TRBJ1-1; 7 bases agree with TRBD1. Per the germline V gene, CDR1 is DFQATT and CDR2 is SNEGSKA (reference sequence). CDR3 length equals 14 residues. V gave up 2 bases and J gave up 1 base; unmatched junction bases: 4. DNA for the CDR3: TGCAGTGCTAGACGACAGGGCCCGAACACTGAAGCTTTCTTT. Residues: CSARRQGPNTEAFF.

This chain joins TRBV11-3 and TRBJ2-7, with unresolved D. Germline-derived CDR1 and CDR2 are SGHNT and YENEEA. The germline V and J ends were trimmed by 1 base and 4 bases, with 8 bases remaining between them. The length of the CDR3 is 13 residues. In DNA form, the CDR3 reads TGTGCCAGCAGCTTAGGGCAGCAATACGAGCAGTACTTC. Translated: CASSLGQQYEQYF.

In its sample, this clonotype was seen many times. The V gene is TRBV7-2, the J gene TRBJ2-1; either TRBD1 or TRBD2 may supply D (7 bases each). The CDR3 covers 14 residues. CDR1 is SGHTA, CDR2 FQGNSA, per germline. Between the trimmed V and J ends, which lost 1 base and 8 bases, there was a span of 12 bases. The CDR3 protein is CASSLVRGRDEQFF. CDR3 coding DNA: TGTGCCAGCAGCTTAGTCAGGGGGAGGGATGAGCAGTTCTTC.

At least ten counts were recorded for this clonotype. V and J are TRBV10-3 and TRBJ2-5; D is tentatively TRBD1 or TRBD2 (6 bases each). Deletions cut 2 bases from V and 4 bases from J, with 11 bases between. The CDR3 extends over 14 amino acids. Looked up from germline, CDR1 is ENHRY and CDR2 is SYGVKD. The DNA of the CDR3 is TGTGCCATCAGTGAGGGAGGGGGTCGAGAGACCCAGTACTTC. Protein sequence: CAISEGGGRETQYF.

This clonotype was seen a few times. V usage is TRBV5-4 and J usage is TRBJ1-4; no definite D call. The CDR3 length is 16 residues. Germline V CDR1 and CDR2: SGHNT, YYREEE (reference sequence). V dropped 0 bases and J dropped 0 bases, with 9 bases sitting between them. CDR3 loop: CASSLGTPATNEKLFF. The CDR3 region has the DNA TGTGCCAGCAGCTTGGGAACACCTGCAACTAATGAAAAACTGTTTTTT.

At least ten counts were recorded for this clonotype. The chain links TRBV11-2 to TRBJ1-5; D not resolved. Per germline, CDR1 SGHAT and CDR2 FQNNGV. This CDR3 region has 15 residues. The V and J ends lost 0 bases and 4 bases respectively, with 10 bases between them. CDR3 coding DNA: TGTGCCAGCAGCTTAGATCCGGGTTGGAATCAGCCCCAGCATTTT. It specifies CASSLDPGWNQPQHF.

Many counts were recorded for this clonotype. J is TRBJ2-7 and V is TRBV14; 9 bases fit TRBD1. The CDR3 sequence is 13 residues long. Unmatched junction bases numbered 1, after V lost 4 bases and J lost 3 bases. CDR1 and CDR2 (germline): SGHDN, FVKESK. The CDR3 here is CASSPDRGYEQYV. The CDR3 DNA reads as TGTGCCAGCAGCCCGGACAGGGGCTACGAGCAGTACGTC.

This clonotype came up many times. The CDR3 DNA sequence: TGTGCCAGCAGCTCCGGGCAGATTTCTGGATCACCCCTCCACTTT. Its protein is CASSSGQISGSPLHF. V usage is TRBV27 and J usage is TRBJ1-6; no firm D call. V dropped 6 bases and J dropped 10 bases, with 19 bases sitting between them. The germline V gene encodes CDR1 MNHEY and CDR2 SMNVEV (reference sequence). The CDR3 spans 15 residues.